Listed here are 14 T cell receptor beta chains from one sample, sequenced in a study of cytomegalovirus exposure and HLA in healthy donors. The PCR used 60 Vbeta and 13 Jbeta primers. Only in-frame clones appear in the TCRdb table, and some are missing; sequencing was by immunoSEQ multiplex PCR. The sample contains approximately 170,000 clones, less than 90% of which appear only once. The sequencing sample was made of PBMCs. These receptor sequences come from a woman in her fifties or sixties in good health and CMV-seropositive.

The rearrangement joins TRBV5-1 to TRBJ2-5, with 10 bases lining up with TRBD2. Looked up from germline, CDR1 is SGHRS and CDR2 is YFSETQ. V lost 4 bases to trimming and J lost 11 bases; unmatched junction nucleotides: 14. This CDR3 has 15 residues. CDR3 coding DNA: TGCGCCAGCAGCCCTAGGGCTAGCGGGGGATTTGAGCAGTACTTC. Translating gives CASSPRASGGFEQYF.

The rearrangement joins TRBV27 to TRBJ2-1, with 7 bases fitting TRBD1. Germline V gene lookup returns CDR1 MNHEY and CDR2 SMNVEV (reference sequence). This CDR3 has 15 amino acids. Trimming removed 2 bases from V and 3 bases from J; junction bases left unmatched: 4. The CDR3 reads CASSLGTAFYNEQFF. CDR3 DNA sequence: TGTGCCAGCAGTTTAGGGACAGCCTTCTACAATGAGCAGTTCTTC.

The CDR3 coding sequence is TGCGCCAGCAGCTGGGACTCTAGCACAGATACGCAGTATTTT. Translation gives CASSWDSSTDTQYF. The chain has TRBV5-1 and TRBJ2-3; possible D gene TRBD2, 6 bases. CDR1 and CDR2 from the germline V gene are SGHRS and YFSETQ. V lost 3 bases to trimming and J lost 0 bases, with 8 bases between them. The CDR3 loop spans 14 amino acids.

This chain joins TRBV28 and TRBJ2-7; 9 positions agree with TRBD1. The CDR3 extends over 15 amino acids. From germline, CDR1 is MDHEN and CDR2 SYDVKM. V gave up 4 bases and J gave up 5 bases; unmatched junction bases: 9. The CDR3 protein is CASSSSGQGVHEQYF. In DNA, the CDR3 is TGTGCCAGCAGTTCGTCGGGACAGGGTGTCCACGAGCAGTACTTC.

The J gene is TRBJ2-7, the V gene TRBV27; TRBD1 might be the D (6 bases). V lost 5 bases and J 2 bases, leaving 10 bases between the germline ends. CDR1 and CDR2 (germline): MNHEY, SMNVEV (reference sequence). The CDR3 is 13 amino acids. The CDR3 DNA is TGTGCCAGCAGTCCAGGGGTGCCCTACGAGCAGTACTTC. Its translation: CASSPGVPYEQYF.

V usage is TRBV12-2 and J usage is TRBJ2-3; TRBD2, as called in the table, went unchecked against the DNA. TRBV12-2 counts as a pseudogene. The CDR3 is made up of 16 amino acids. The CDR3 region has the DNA TGTGCAAGTCGCTTAGCGTTTGCAGCTGGGGGGGATACGCAGTATTTT. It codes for CASRLAFAAGGDTQYF.

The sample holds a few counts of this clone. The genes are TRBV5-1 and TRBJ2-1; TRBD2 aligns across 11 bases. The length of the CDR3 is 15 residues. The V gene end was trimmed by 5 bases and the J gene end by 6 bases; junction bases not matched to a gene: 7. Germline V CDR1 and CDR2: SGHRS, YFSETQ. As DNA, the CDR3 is TGCGCCAGCAGTATACTAGCGGGGGAAGGCAATGAGCAGTTCTTC. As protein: CASSILAGEGNEQFF.

The CDR3 reads CASSFSGSYEQYF. In DNA form, the CDR3 reads TGTGCCAGCAGCTTCAGCGGCTCCTACGAGCAGTACTTC. The chain links TRBV7-9 to TRBJ2-5, with a weak D call TRBD2 (5 bases). The DNA end is a closer match to TRBJ2-7, so the J assignment may be wrong. Looked up from germline, CDR1 is SEHNR and CDR2 is FQNEAQ (reference sequence). This CDR3 comprises 13 residues.

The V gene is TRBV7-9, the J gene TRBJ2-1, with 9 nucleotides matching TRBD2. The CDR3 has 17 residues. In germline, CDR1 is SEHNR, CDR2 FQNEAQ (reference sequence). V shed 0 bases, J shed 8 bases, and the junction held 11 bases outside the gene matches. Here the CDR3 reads CASSLASGSFTGDEQFF. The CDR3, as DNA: TGTGCCAGCAGCTTAGCTAGCGGGAGCTTTACTGGCGATGAGCAGTTCTTC.

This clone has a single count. CDR3 sequence: CASQHSGVPHYGYTF. The DNA for the CDR3 is TGTGCCAGCCAGCATTCAGGGGTCCCTCACTATGGCTACACCTTC. The chain couples TRBV18 to TRBJ1-2; D may be TRBD1 (6 bases). This CDR3 spans 15 amino acids. V lost 8 bases, J lost 3 bases, and 19 bases lay in between. Germline V gene lookup returns CDR1 KGHSH and CDR2 LQKENI.

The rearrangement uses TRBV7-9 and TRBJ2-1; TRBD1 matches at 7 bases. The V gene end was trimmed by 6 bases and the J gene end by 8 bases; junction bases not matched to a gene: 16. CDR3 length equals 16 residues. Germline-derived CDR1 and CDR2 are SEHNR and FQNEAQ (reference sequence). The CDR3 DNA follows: TGTGCCAGCAGGCTGACCGGGACAGTGCGTTTAGATGAGCAGTTCTTC. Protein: CASRLTGTVRLDEQFF.

CDR3 sequence reads: CASSITGENTEAFF. The CDR3 DNA sequence: TGTGCCAGTAGTATAACAGGAGAGAACACTGAAGCTTTCTTT. This chain joins TRBV19 and TRBJ1-1; a possible D gene is TRBD1 (5 bases). CDR3 length: 14 amino acids. From germline, CDR1 is LNHDA and CDR2 SQIVND (reference sequence). Trimming stripped 2 bases from V and 1 base from J, with 8 bases between.

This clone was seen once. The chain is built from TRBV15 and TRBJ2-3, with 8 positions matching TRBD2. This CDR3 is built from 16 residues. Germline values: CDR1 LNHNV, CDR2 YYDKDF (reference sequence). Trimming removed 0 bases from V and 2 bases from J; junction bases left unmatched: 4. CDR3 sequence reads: CATSREAGANTDTQYF. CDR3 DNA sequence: TGTGCCACCAGCAGAGAAGCGGGGGCCAACACAGATACGCAGTATTTT.

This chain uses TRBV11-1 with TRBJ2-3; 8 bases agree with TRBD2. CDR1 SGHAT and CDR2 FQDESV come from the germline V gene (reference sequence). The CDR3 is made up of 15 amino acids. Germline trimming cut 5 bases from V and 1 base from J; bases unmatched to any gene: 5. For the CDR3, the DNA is TGTGCCAGCAGCAACCCGGGACTAGGCACAGATACGCAGTATTTT. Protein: CASSNPGLGTDTQYF. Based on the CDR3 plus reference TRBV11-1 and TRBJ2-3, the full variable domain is EAEVAQSPRYKITEKSQAVAFWCDPISGHATLYWYRQILGQGPELLVQFQDESVVDDSQLPKDRFSAERLKGVDSTLKIQPAELGDSAMYLCASSNPGLGTDTQYFGPGTRLTVL.